This T cell receptor beta chain was obtained from a study of blood T cell repertoires in COVID-19. Study-level background: Sites in the United States, Italy and Spain provided acute and convalescent COVID-19 samples.

Trimming removed 8 bases from V and 0 bases from J; junction bases left unmatched: 6. The CDR3 extends over 15 amino acids. Germline V gene data show CDR1 as SEHNR and CDR2 as FQNEAQ (reference sequence). Original handling: Researchers report that nucleated cell counts were estimated from reference gene primer amplification. Measured with immunoSEQ multiplex PCR; TCRdb has only the in-frame clones, and not every one. V, J and clone size are those of that table, while D and trimming were read from the DNA. This table has 220,000 or so clones, roughly 80% appearing once. The clonotype was recovered from a woman aged 40 to 50 with acute COVID-19. The rearrangement links TRBV7-9 to TRBJ1-3; 8 nucleotides agree with TRBD1. The sequenced sample was PBMCs or T cells enriched from blood (not recorded which). The CDR3 sequence is CASHRTGRSGNTIYF. In DNA, the CDR3 is TGTGCCAGCCACCGGACAGGGCGCTCTGGAAACACCATATATTTT.